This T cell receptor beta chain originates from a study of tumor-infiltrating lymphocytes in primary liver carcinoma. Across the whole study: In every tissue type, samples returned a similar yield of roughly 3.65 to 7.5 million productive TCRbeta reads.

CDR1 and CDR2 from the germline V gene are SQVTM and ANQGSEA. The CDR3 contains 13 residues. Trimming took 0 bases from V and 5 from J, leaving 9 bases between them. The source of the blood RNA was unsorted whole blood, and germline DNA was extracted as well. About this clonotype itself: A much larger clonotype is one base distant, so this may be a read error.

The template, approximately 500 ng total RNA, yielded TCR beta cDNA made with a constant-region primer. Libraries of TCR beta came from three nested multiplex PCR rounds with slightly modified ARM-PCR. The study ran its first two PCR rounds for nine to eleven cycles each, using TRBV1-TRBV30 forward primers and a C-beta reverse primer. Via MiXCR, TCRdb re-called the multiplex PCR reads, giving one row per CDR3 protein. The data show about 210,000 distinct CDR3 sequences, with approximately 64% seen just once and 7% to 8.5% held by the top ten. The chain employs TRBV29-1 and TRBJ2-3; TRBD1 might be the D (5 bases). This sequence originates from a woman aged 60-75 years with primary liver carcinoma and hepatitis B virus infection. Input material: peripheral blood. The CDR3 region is CSVEDRARDTQYF. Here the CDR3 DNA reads TGCAGCGTTGAAGACAGGGCGAGAGATACGCAGTATTTT.